This T cell receptor beta chain is from a study of cytomegalovirus exposure and HLA in healthy donors. Study-level points and caveats: CMV serostatus alone was available as immune exposure information.

Points on this clone: Its antigen is unidentified.

PCR primers comprised 60 Vbeta and 13 Jbeta primers. TCRdb's table, derived via immunoSEQ multiplex PCR, lists solely in-frame clones and lacks some. The sample records around 210,000 clones, roughly 77% being singletons. Germline assignment: CDR1 SEHNR and CDR2 FQNEAQ (reference sequence). The CDR3 is 18 residues long. V trimming: 1 base; J trimming: 5 bases; junction bases outside the gene matches: 6. This TCR was recovered from a male donor in good health and CMV-seropositive. Material for sequencing was PBMCs. The chain has TRBV7-9 and TRBJ2-1; 15 bases map to TRBD2. Written as DNA, the CDR3 is TGTGCCAGCAGCTTAGTTGGGACTAGCGGGAGGATCGACAATGAGCAGTTCTTC. Protein product: CASSLVGTSGRIDNEQFF.